This T cell receptor (beta chain) was sequenced in a study of T cells in Graves' hyperthyroidism and ophthalmopathy. Using RNA transcripts as the source, TCR beta CDR3 regions were amplified. During a first-round RT-PCR of the TCR CDR3, the HTBI primer set was used. MiXCR was run by TCRdb on the multiplex PCR reads, yielding one entry per CDR3 protein. In the table there are some 370,000 distinct CDR3 sequences, about 18% of which are singletons. This clonotype was detected many times. The V gene end was trimmed by 6 bases and the J gene end by 8 bases; junction bases not matched to a gene: 6. The CDR3 is 14 residues long. CDR1 is MDHEN and CDR2 is SYDVKM in the germline V gene.

The specimen was blood. This TCR was recovered from a woman between 25 and 40 years old with Graves' hyperthyroidism that later progressed to Graves' ophthalmopathy. The gene calls are TRBV28 and TRBJ2-2; 10 bases fit TRBD2. CDR3 loop: CASSSLAGEGELFF. CDR3 nucleotide sequence: TGTGCCAGCAGCTCCCTAGCGGGAGAAGGGGAGCTGTTTTTT.